Below are 20 T cell receptor beta chains sequenced from a single sample in a study of blood T cell repertoires in COVID-19. Generated by immunoSEQ multiplex PCR, the TCRdb table keeps only in-frame clones and is missing some. Of approximately 160,000 clones in the sample, roughly nine tenths were seen once. Sequenced: peripheral blood. Receptors originate from a middle-aged man with acute or convalescent COVID-19.

The chain has TRBV19 and TRBJ2-7, with D perhaps TRBD1 (5 bases). CDR3 length: 13 residues. V gave up 5 bases and J gave up 3 bases, with 11 bases separating them. The germline V gene encodes CDR1 LNHDA and CDR2 SQIVND (reference sequence). CDR3 coding DNA: TGTGCCAGTAGTTTCGGCAGGGACTACGAGCAGTACTTC. It encodes CASSFGRDYEQYF.

In its sample, this clone was seen once. In DNA, the CDR3 is TGTGCCAGCAGTGGACAGGGGGCCTTGAGGAACTATGGCTACACCTTC. It is translated as CASSGQGALRNYGYTF. V and J are TRBV5-8 and TRBJ1-2; 11 nucleotides agree with TRBD1. Germline CDR1 reads SGHTS; CDR2 reads YDEGEE. After removal of 5 bases from V and 2 bases from J, the junction contained 8 bases not matched to a gene. The CDR3 has 16 amino acids.

V is TRBV5-4 and J is TRBJ2-5; tentative D call: TRBD2 (5 bases). The CDR3 consists of 14 residues. Germline loops: CDR1 SGHNT, CDR2 YYREEE (reference sequence). V was clipped by 5 bases and J by 5 bases, with 16 bases between them. CDR3: CASRPGRGRETQYF. In DNA, the CDR3 is TGTGCCAGCAGACCTGGCAGAGGGCGGGAGACCCAGTACTTC.

The V call is TRBV7-2, the J call TRBJ2-4; D is unclear. Between the trimmed V and J ends, which lost 1 base and 0 bases, there was a span of 4 bases. The CDR3 length is 14 residues. The V gene's germline CDR1 is SGHTA and CDR2 FQGNSA. DNA for the CDR3: TGTGCCAGCAGCTTAGGAGTAGCCAAAAACATTCAGTACTTC. This translates into CASSLGVAKNIQYF.

The gene calls are TRBV28 and TRBJ1-5; D is undetermined. The V gene's germline CDR1 is MDHEN and CDR2 SYDVKM. The CDR3 totals 14 residues. V was cut by 1 base and J by 5 bases, with 9 bases left in between. The CDR3 reads CASSLLGRDQPQHF. The CDR3 DNA sequence: TGTGCCAGCAGTTTATTGGGGAGGGATCAGCCCCAGCATTTT.

The V call is TRBV19, the J call TRBJ2-3; 12 bases line up with TRBD2. V shed 4 bases and J 1 base; nucleotides not matched to a gene: 9. From germline, CDR1 is LNHDA and CDR2 SQIVND (reference sequence). CDR3 length: 18 residues. The CDR3 loop reads CASSRATSGGTRTDTQYF. CDR3 nucleotides: TGTGCCAGTAGTAGGGCTACTAGCGGGGGGACCCGCACAGATACGCAGTATTTT.

V and J are TRBV30 and TRBJ1-4; TRBD1 aligns across 9 bases. The V gene's germline CDR1 is GTSNPN and CDR2 SVGIG (reference sequence). The CDR3 contains 12 residues. Trimming removed 7 bases from V and 6 bases from J; junction bases left unmatched: 3. The CDR3 nucleotides are TGTGCCTACAGGGGGCTGGATGAAAAACTGTTTTTT. Translating it yields CAYRGLDEKLFF.

The chain carries TRBV19 and TRBJ2-2; D perhaps matches TRBD2 (6 bases). This CDR3 is built from 15 residues. Looked up from germline, CDR1 is LNHDA and CDR2 is SQIVND (reference sequence). Trimming removed 7 bases at V and 1 base at J, with 13 bases between. For the CDR3, the DNA is TGTGCCAGTAACCCCGGGAGTAGGAACACCGGGGAGCTGTTTTTT. Its translation is CASNPGSRNTGELFF.

For the CDR3, the DNA is TGTGCCAGCAGCCAGAGGAGTACCACAGATACGCAGTATTTT. This codes for CASSQRSTTDTQYF. J is TRBJ2-3 and V is TRBV3-1 (or the pseudogene TRBV3-2), with unresolved D. In germline, CDR1 is LGHDT, CDR2 YNNKEL (reference sequence). V lost 3 bases and J lost 2, with 9 bases in between. The CDR3 runs to 14 residues.

The rearrangement joins TRBV19 to TRBJ2-7; D may be TRBD2 (5 bases). Per the germline V gene, CDR1 is LNHDA and CDR2 is SQIVND (reference sequence). The CDR3 runs to 16 residues. V was pared by 0 bases and J by 0 bases, with 12 bases between. The CDR3 is CASSIDAAEPSYEQYF. Written as DNA, the CDR3 is TGTGCCAGTAGTATAGATGCAGCGGAGCCCTCCTACGAGCAGTACTTC.

This clone appeared a single time. This chain uses TRBV4-2 with TRBJ1-3, with 7 positions matching TRBD1. Trimming removed 1 base from V and 0 bases from J; junction bases left unmatched: 3. CDR1 and CDR2 (germline): LGHNA, YNFKEQ. The CDR3 length is 16 residues. The CDR3: CASSQVQGPSGNTIYF. CDR3 DNA sequence: TGTGCCAGCAGCCAAGTACAGGGGCCCTCTGGAAACACCATATATTTT.

This clone was seen a few times. The CDR3 sequence: CASSLGQGDSPLHF. Written as DNA, the CDR3 is TGTGCCAGCAGTTTAGGTCAGGGTGATTCACCCCTCCACTTT. The chain has TRBV28 and TRBJ1-6, with a possible D match to TRBD1 (5 bases). V lost 2 bases, J lost 8 bases, and 10 bases lay in between. CDR1 is MDHEN and CDR2 is SYDVKM in the germline V gene. CDR3 length: 14 residues.

This chain joins TRBV19 and TRBJ2-3, with 7 bases matching TRBD1. J lost 2 bases, V lost 4 bases, and 9 bases had no gene match. Germline V gene sequence: CDR1 LNHDA, CDR2 SQIVND (reference sequence). The CDR3 is 16 amino acids. For the CDR3, the DNA is TGTGCCAGTAGTAAGGGTCTGGACAGGCTCACAGATACGCAGTATTTT. Translating gives CASSKGLDRLTDTQYF.

This clone has only one observation. J is TRBJ1-2 and V is TRBV29-1; 9 nucleotides line up with TRBD1. CDR3 size: 13 residues. V shed 6 bases, J shed 4 bases, and the junction held 6 bases outside the gene matches. Germline V gene lookup returns CDR1 SQVTM and CDR2 ANQGSEA. DNA of the CDR3: TGCAGCGTCCTGCCGGGACAGGGCTATGGCTACACCTTC. Protein sequence: CSVLPGQGYGYTF.

The chain couples TRBV6-2 or TRBV6-3 to TRBJ1-5; D is unclear. Trimming cost V 4 bases and J 7 bases, with 11 bases left between them. The germline CDR1 and CDR2 sequences are MNHEY and SVGEGT. The CDR3 length is 13 residues. CDR3 sequence: CASSFGVGQPQHF. CDR3 bases: TGTGCCAGCAGTTTCGGGGTAGGGCAGCCCCAGCATTTT.

CDR3 loop: CASSYTGTSGRRPYNEQFF. Written as DNA, the CDR3 is TGTGCCAGCAGCTATACTGGGACTAGCGGGAGAAGGCCCTACAATGAGCAGTTCTTC. The J gene is TRBJ2-1, the V gene TRBV6-2 or TRBV6-3; the match to TRBD2 covers 14 bases. Losses at the gene ends were 6 bases for V and 2 bases for J; bases not matched to a gene: 12. CDR3 length: 19 amino acids. Germline CDR1 reads MNHEY; CDR2 reads SVGEGT.

The rearrangement joins TRBV7-7 to TRBJ1-4; 10 bases are shared with TRBD1. V trimming: 11 bases; J trimming: 5 bases; junction bases outside the gene matches: 11. CDR1 and CDR2 from the germline V gene are SSHAT and FNYEAQ (reference sequence). CDR3 length: 15 residues. The chain's CDR3 is CALPMRGQGNEKLFF. The CDR3 coding sequence is TGTGCCCTCCCTATGCGGGGACAGGGGAATGAAAAACTGTTTTTT.

The chain carries TRBV28 and TRBJ2-1; 8 bases fit TRBD1. The CDR3 consists of 17 residues. In germline, CDR1 is MDHEN, CDR2 SYDVKM. The V and J ends lost 1 base and 7 bases, in that order; junction bases with no gene match: 12. The CDR3 loop is CASSLLWDRTTGNEQFF. The CDR3 bases are TGTGCCAGCAGTTTATTATGGGACAGGACGACTGGGAATGAGCAGTTCTTC.

The chain uses TRBV6-6 and TRBJ2-2; weak D call: TRBD2 (6 bases). The CDR3 has 12 amino acids. V lost 5 bases and J lost 7, with 8 bases in between. Per germline, CDR1 MNHNY and CDR2 SVGAGI (reference sequence). The CDR3 nucleotides read TGTGCCAGCAGTAAGGAGGGCGGGGAGCTGTTTTTT. This gives the protein CASSKEGGELFF.

The chain carries TRBV13 and TRBJ2-2; D is unclear. V was cut by 0 bases and J by 4 bases, with 9 bases left in between. Germline lookup yields CDR1 PRHDT and CDR2 FYEKMQ (reference sequence). This CDR3 is 15 amino acids long. CDR3: CASSLGRSFTGELFF. The CDR3 bases are TGTGCCAGCAGCTTAGGACGGAGTTTCACCGGGGAGCTGTTTTTT.